This entry describes one T cell receptor beta chain. This specimen belongs to a study of T cell changes during pregnancy in multiple sclerosis. Between the trimmed V and J ends, which lost 3 bases and 7 bases, there was a span of 18 bases. Germline V gene lookup returns CDR1 KGHSH and CDR2 LQKENI. CDR3 length: 16 residues. The table came from immunoSEQ multiplex PCR; TCRdb's copy has only in-frame clones and leaves some out. The table lists 60,000 or so clones, 90% to 95% of them singletons. This chain links TRBV18 with TRBJ2-2; a possible D gene is TRBD1 (6 bases). The TCR was taken from a female donor with multiple sclerosis, enrolled in a pregnancy study. The material sequenced was peripheral blood, taken before pregnancy. The CDR3 loop reads CASSPSPGDRGGELFF. The CDR3 region has the DNA TGTGCCAGCTCACCGAGCCCAGGGGATCGCGGCGGGGAGCTGTTTTTT.